This entry lists 18 T cell receptor beta chains sequenced from one sample in a study of T cells in Graves' hyperthyroidism and ophthalmopathy (dated by TCRdb to the late 2010s). Library generation was performed with multiplex PCR. TCRdb names Illumina HiSeq 2000 as the instrument used. Amplification of TCR beta CDR3 regions was carried out from RNA transcripts. A first-round RT-PCR of the TCR CDR3 used the HTBI primer set with the Qiagen OneStep RT-PCR kit. TCRdb reran the public reads through fastp at Q25 and MiXCR, keeping productive beta chains. Identical CDR3 proteins give one entry, which carries the most common genes and DNA. The sample profile shows around 540,000 distinct CDR3 sequences; approximately 16% of them were found once. The ten most abundant clones make up around 32% of the sample. The sample consisted of blood. The source is a woman under 40 with Graves' ophthalmopathy.

Remarks on this clonotype: A junction end diverges from the germline sequence, so it may reflect a read error. V gene TRBV30 combines with J gene TRBJ2-1; D is undetermined. The CDR3 runs 13 residues. CDR1 is GTSNPN and CDR2 is SVGIG in the germline V gene (reference sequence). The CDR3 bases are TGTGCCCGGAGCCCCCGGCAGAACAATGAGCAGTTCTTC. This sequence encodes CARSPRQNNEQFF.

This clonotype has ten or more counts. V gene TRBV15 combines with J gene TRBJ2-1; the match to TRBD2 covers 10 bases. Trimming cost V 1 base and J 9 bases; bases outside gene matches: 9. The CDR3 sequence is 16 residues long. Germline values: CDR1 LNHNV, CDR2 YYDKDF (reference sequence). Here the CDR3 DNA reads TGTGCCACCAGCAGAGGGGCTAGCGGGAGTAGGGGTGAGCAGTTCTTC. Translation gives CATSRGASGSRGEQFF.

This clonotype was counted a few times. The chain uses TRBV6-2 or TRBV6-3 and TRBJ2-1; 10 nucleotides align to TRBD2. Germline V lookup: CDR1 MNHEY, CDR2 SVGEGT. The CDR3 contains 12 residues. J lost 12 bases, V lost 5 bases, and 4 bases had no gene match. CDR3 loop: CASSTLAGVQFF. In DNA form, the CDR3 reads TGTGCCAGCAGTACCCTAGCGGGAGTGCAGTTCTTC.

This clonotype was observed a few times. The rearrangement links TRBV18 to TRBJ2-7; 11 bases align to TRBD2. This CDR3 is built from 16 residues. V dropped 1 base and J dropped 0; count of bases not matched to a gene: 2. Germline V lookup: CDR1 KGHSH, CDR2 LQKENI. The CDR3: CASSPQGLAVSYEQYF. CDR3 sequence (DNA): TGTGCCAGCTCACCACAGGGACTAGCGGTCTCCTACGAGCAGTACTTC.

A note on this clonotype: Just one base apart from a much larger clone, this may be a read error. This rearrangement joins TRBV7-2 to TRBJ1-5; 7 nucleotides match TRBD1. Germline CDR1 reads SGHTA; CDR2 reads FQGNSA. CDR3 size: 15 residues. V lost 5 bases to trimming and J lost 2 bases; unmatched junction nucleotides: 6. CDR3 amino acids: CTSSRTGQGNQPQHF. As DNA, the CDR3 is TGTACCAGCAGCCGTACAGGACAGGGCAATCAGCCCCAGCATTTT.

This clonotype was observed a few times. The V gene is TRBV6-1, the J gene TRBJ2-7; the D gene is possibly TRBD1 (6 bases). Trimming removed 5 bases from V and 2 bases from J, with 13 bases in between. Germline loops: CDR1 MNHNS, CDR2 SASEGT. This CDR3 is 14 amino acids long. The CDR3 protein is CASSSPGQTYEQYF. In DNA form, the CDR3 reads TGTGCCAGCAGTTCTCCGGGACAAACCTACGAGCAGTACTTC.

This clonotype has a handful of counts. CDR3 residues: CASRRQSHGYTF. In DNA form, the CDR3 reads TGTGCCAGCAGGAGACAGAGCCATGGCTACACCTTC. The chain joins TRBV2 to TRBJ1-2; TRBD1 might be the D (5 bases). This CDR3 has 12 amino acids. Germline V gene sequence: CDR1 SNHLY, CDR2 FYNNEI. The V gene lost 6 bases and the J gene lost 6 bases, with 11 bases spanning the gap.

The sample holds a few counts of this clonotype. The rearrangement joins TRBV5-6 to TRBJ2-2; D not resolved. Germline CDR1 is SGHDT and CDR2 is YYEEEE. The CDR3 is made up of 15 amino acids. V was cut by 3 bases and J by 3 bases, with 12 bases left in between. This CDR3 reads CASSSRRGDTGELFF. CDR3 DNA: TGTGCCAGCAGCTCCCGAAGAGGAGACACCGGGGAGCTGTTTTTT.

This chain connects TRBV6-1 to TRBJ1-4; no firm D call. The V gene lost 6 bases and the J gene lost 2 bases, with 10 bases spanning the gap. The CDR3 covers 14 residues. The germline CDR1 and CDR2 sequences are MNHNS and SASEGT. The CDR3 loop is CASRDLPTNEKLFF. The CDR3 coding sequence is TGTGCCAGCAGGGACCTCCCGACTAATGAAAAACTGTTTTTT.

This clonotype was observed a few times. The chain recombines TRBV9 with TRBJ1-4; D is unresolved. The length of the CDR3 is 12 residues. V was clipped by 6 bases and J by 7 bases, with 10 bases between them. Germline values: CDR1 SGDLS, CDR2 YYNGEE. This chain's CDR3 is CASTRVGEKLFF. DNA for the CDR3: TGTGCCAGCACACGAGTTGGTGAAAAACTGTTTTTT.

The chain links TRBV7-8 to TRBJ2-7, with D uncertain. This CDR3 is 13 amino acids long. Germline V gene data show CDR1 as SGHVS and CDR2 as FQNEAQ. Trimming took off 5 bases at V and 2 bases at J, with 10 bases between the two ends. CDR3 bases: TGTGCCAGCAGCACTCGGACGGCCTACGAGCAGTACTTC. Translation: CASSTRTAYEQYF.

This clonotype was counted at least ten times. CDR3 sequence (DNA): TGTGCCAGCAGCAACGGCCGGACTAGTAGCACAGATACGCAGTATTTT. Encoded protein: CASSNGRTSSTDTQYF. This chain links TRBV7-2 with TRBJ2-3, with TRBD2 matching 7 bases. Germline V gene sequence: CDR1 SGHTA, CDR2 FQGNSA. The CDR3 has 16 residues. V lost 5 bases and J lost 0; bases outside the gene matches: 8.

In its sample, this clonotype was seen a few times. The V and J genes are TRBV7-8 and TRBJ1-5, with 10 positions matching TRBD1. This CDR3 region has 15 residues. V lost 6 bases, J lost 4 bases, and 6 bases stayed unmatched. Germline V gene data show CDR1 as SGHVS and CDR2 as FQNEAQ. DNA of the CDR3: TGTGCCAGCAGAAAAGGGACAGGGGAAAATCAGCCCCAGCATTTT. Its protein is CASRKGTGENQPQHF.

The chain recombines TRBV18 with TRBJ2-1, with 9 positions matching TRBD2. The CDR3 sequence is 16 residues long. Trimming removed 3 bases from V and 4 bases from J; junction bases left unmatched: 7. Germline CDR1 is KGHSH and CDR2 is LQKENI. The CDR3 loop reads CASSPKPAGGYNEQFF. CDR3 DNA sequence: TGTGCCAGCTCACCTAAACCAGCGGGAGGATACAATGAGCAGTTCTTC.

This clonotype has at least ten counts. CDR3 protein: CASKPQGTHEQYF. CDR3 nucleotides: TGCGCCAGCAAACCGCAGGGGACCCACGAGCAGTACTTC. The chain carries TRBV5-1 and TRBJ2-7; the D gene is possibly TRBD1 (6 bases). With 6 bases removed from V and 5 bases from J, the gap between germline ends came to 15 bases. Germline V gene lookup returns CDR1 SGHRS and CDR2 YFSETQ. The CDR3 covers 13 residues. Filled out from reference TRBV5-1 and TRBJ2-7, the complete variable domain reads KAGVTQTPRYLIKTRGQQVTLSCSPISGHRSVSWYQQTPGQGLQFLFEYFSETQRNKGNFPGRFSGRQFSNSRSEMNVSTLELGDSALYLCASKPQGTHEQYFGPGTRLTVT.

This clonotype was counted ten times or more. This chain joins TRBV20-1 and TRBJ2-3, with D perhaps matching TRBD1 (6 bases). CDR3 length equals 13 residues. Per germline, CDR1 DFQATT and CDR2 SNEGSKA (reference sequence). The germline V and J ends were trimmed by 4 bases and 3 bases, with 11 bases remaining between them. CDR3 in amino acids: CSATQTGTDTQYF. CDR3 DNA: TGCAGTGCTACTCAAACAGGGACAGATACGCAGTATTTT.

This clonotype has just a few counts. J is TRBJ2-5 and V is TRBV6-2 or TRBV6-3; possible D gene TRBD2, 6 bases. The germline V and J ends were trimmed by 0 bases and 1 base, with 24 bases remaining between them. Germline loops: CDR1 MNHEY, CDR2 SVGEGT. The CDR3 consists of 20 residues. CDR3 bases: TGTGCCAGCAGTTACTCGATTTCTATGGAGGGTTTGGTGTTCCAAGAGACCCAGTACTTC. It codes for CASSYSISMEGLVFQETQYF.

This clonotype was observed many times. This chain uses TRBV28 with TRBJ1-1; 10 bases are a match to TRBD1. This CDR3 has 17 amino acids. J was trimmed by 5 bases and V by 3 bases; bases with no gene match: 12. CDR1 and CDR2 from the germline V gene are MDHEN and SYDVKM. CDR3 sequence reads: CASSFPRDRGTNTEAFF. The CDR3 nucleotides read TGTGCCAGCAGTTTTCCTCGGGACAGGGGAACGAATACTGAAGCTTTCTTT. Complete variable domain (other parts from reference TRBV28 and TRBJ1-1): DVKVTQSSRYLVKRTGEKVFLECVQDMDHENMFWYRQDPGLGLRLIYFSYDVKMKEKGDIPEGYSVSREKKERFSLILESASTNQTSMYLCASSFPRDRGTNTEAFFGQGTRLTVV.